The 16 T cell receptor beta chains listed next were all sequenced from one sample in a study of T cells after yellow fever vaccination. TCRdb fed the 5' RACE reads into MiXCR, producing one record per CDR3 protein. The sample has 450,000 to 550,000 distinct CDR3 sequences; less than 25% are singletons. The material was PBMCs, obtained roughly 23 days after the first yellow fever vaccination. These receptors were obtained from a man between 18 and 35 years old who received the YFV17D yellow fever vaccine.

This clonotype has only a few counts. The chain has TRBV20-1 and TRBJ1-2, with a weak D call TRBD1 (6 bases). Looked up from germline, CDR1 is DFQATT and CDR2 is SNEGSKA (reference sequence). Trimming shortened V by 5 bases and J by 4 bases, and 14 bases separated the two germline ends. The CDR3 runs to 13 residues. CDR3 region: CSARPNRAYGYTF. CDR3 nucleotide sequence: TGCAGTGCTCGGCCGAACAGGGCCTATGGCTACACCTTC.

This sequence joins TRBV21-1 and TRBJ2-3; the D call TRBD1 from the table was never checked on the DNA. TRBV21-1 corresponds to a pseudogene. The CDR3 runs to 16 residues. Here the CDR3 reads CASSKSKGRETDTQYF. The CDR3, as DNA: TGTGCCAGCAGCAAATCGAAGGGCAGGGAGACAGATACGCAGTATTTT.

This chain uses TRBV10-3 with TRBJ1-5; D is unresolved. V was cut by 10 bases and J by 0 bases, with 7 bases left in between. CDR1 and CDR2 (germline): ENHRY, SYGVKD. This CDR3 spans 12 amino acids. This chain's CDR3 is CASGRSNQPQHF. The DNA of the CDR3 is TGTGCCAGCGGGCGTAGCAATCAGCCCCAGCATTTT.

The genes are TRBV5-6 and TRBJ2-1; tentatively, D is TRBD1 (6 bases). The ends were cut back, 0 bases at V and 6 bases at J, with 10 bases in the middle. CDR1 and CDR2 (germline): SGHDT, YYEEEE. The CDR3 runs to 14 residues. For the CDR3, the DNA is TGTGCCAGCAGCTTGGCCGAACAGGGCAATGAGCAGTTCTTC. Its translation is CASSLAEQGNEQFF. Combining the CDR3 with reference TRBV5-6 and TRBJ2-1 gives the whole variable domain DAGVTQSPTHLIKTRGQQVTLRCSPKSGHDTVSWYQQALGQGPQFIFQYYEEEERQRGNFPDRFSGHQFPNYSSELNVNALLLGDSALYLCASSLAEQGNEQFFGPGTRLTVL.

The chain couples TRBV6-1 to TRBJ1-5; TRBD1 might be the D (5 bases). Trimming left V 6 bases short and J 7 bases short, with 10 bases between. The germline V gene encodes CDR1 MNHNS and CDR2 SASEGT. The CDR3 loop spans 12 amino acids. The CDR3 sequence: CASSREGQPQHF. In DNA form, the CDR3 reads TGTGCCAGCAGCAGGGAAGGACAGCCCCAGCATTTT.

This clonotype came up a few times. The chain links TRBV12-3 or TRBV12-4 to TRBJ2-1; 8 bases match TRBD1. The CDR3 runs to 15 residues. V gave up 6 bases and J gave up 6 bases; unmatched junction bases: 10. The CDR3 sequence: CASSRDRSFLNEQFF. CDR3 sequence (DNA): TGTGCCAGCAGCCGGGACAGGTCGTTCCTCAATGAGCAGTTCTTC.

This clonotype was recorded a few times. The rearrangement joins TRBV6-1 to TRBJ2-7; 7 nucleotides agree with TRBD1. The CDR3 totals 14 residues. The V gene end was trimmed by 2 bases and the J gene end by 6 bases; junction bases not matched to a gene: 7. The germline V gene has CDR1 MNHNS and CDR2 SASEGT. CDR3 in amino acids: CASSERDRVGEQYF. The CDR3 DNA sequence: TGTGCCAGCAGTGAACGTGACAGGGTGGGCGAGCAGTACTTC.

The table lists this clonotype with a few counts. The chain uses TRBV5-1 and TRBJ1-6, with D possibly being TRBD1 (5 bases). The ends were cut back, 2 bases at V and 4 bases at J, with 7 bases in the middle. Germline lookup yields CDR1 SGHRS and CDR2 YFSETQ. The CDR3 is made up of 14 amino acids. The CDR3 region has the DNA TGCGCCAGCAGCTTCCAGGGATATAATTCACCCCTCCACTTT. Translation: CASSFQGYNSPLHF.

This clonotype was seen only a few times. V and J are TRBV7-2 and TRBJ2-1; D uncertain. The germline V gene has CDR1 SGHTA and CDR2 FQGNSA. There are 12 residues in the CDR3. The V end was cut by 5 bases, the J end by 5 bases, with 7 bases between. CDR3: CASSDPNNEQFF. In nucleotides, the CDR3 is TGTGCCAGCAGCGACCCCAACAATGAGCAGTTCTTC.

This clonotype came up a few times. One end of the junction is discordant with germline, which a read error may explain. This sequence joins TRBV10-3 and TRBJ1-2, with D unclear. The germline CDR1 and CDR2 sequences are ENHRY and SYGVKD. The CDR3 extends over 10 amino acids. The CDR3 here is CAISGPRPVF. The CDR3 bases are TGTGCCATCAGCGGTCCTAGACCTGTCTTC.

J is TRBJ1-5 and V is TRBV20-1; tentative D call: TRBD1 (5 bases). Germline CDR1 reads DFQATT; CDR2 reads SNEGSKA (reference sequence). Trimming left V 5 bases short and J 0 bases short, with 17 bases between. The CDR3 contains 16 residues. CDR3 protein: CSAPKGAGYSNQPQHF. The DNA of the CDR3 is TGCAGTGCTCCAAAAGGGGCGGGATATAGCAATCAGCCCCAGCATTTT.

On this clonotype: Mismatch with germline at one junction end may stem from a read error. The rearrangement joins TRBV20-1 to TRBJ2-4; TRBD2 matches at 7 bases. Germline loops: CDR1 DFQATT, CDR2 SNEGSKA (reference sequence). The CDR3 has 18 residues. In nucleotides, the CDR3 is TGCTGTGCTAGAGATCTCAGGCGGGGGAATCTAGCCAAAAACATTCAGTACTTC. Residues: CCARDLRRGNLAKNIQYF.

The gene calls are TRBV14 and TRBJ2-3; D gene ambiguous. Germline CDR1 and CDR2: SGHDN and FVKESK. The CDR3 contains 14 residues. V lost 4 bases to trimming and J lost 1 base, with 9 bases between them. This CDR3 is CASSLFSRTDTQYF. The CDR3 DNA is TGTGCCAGCAGCCTCTTCTCCCGCACAGATACGCAGTATTTT.

The chain uses TRBV19 and TRBJ2-1; 10 bases align to TRBD2. The V segment lost 1 base and the J segment 7 bases; nucleotides outside the gene matches: 13. The CDR3 is made up of 18 amino acids. The germline gives CDR1 LNHDA, CDR2 SQIVND (reference sequence). DNA for the CDR3: TGTGCCAGTAGTATAGGGTCCAGCGGGGGGGCCCGGGGGAATGAGCAGTTCTTC. Translated, it gives CASSIGSSGGARGNEQFF. The full variable domain, its missing parts supplied by reference TRBV19 and TRBJ2-1, is DGGITQSPKYLFRKEGQNVTLSCEQNLNHDAMYWYRQDPGQGLRLIYYSQIVNDFQKGDIAEGYSVSREKKESFPLTVTSAQKNPTAFYLCASSIGSSGGARGNEQFFGPGTRLTVL.

This chain uses TRBV12-3 or TRBV12-4 with TRBJ1-5; TRBD1 might be the D (5 bases). The CDR3 is made up of 16 amino acids. Trimming removed 6 bases at V and 2 bases at J, with 17 bases between. The CDR3 sequence is CASSPVEGYGNQPQHF. For the CDR3, the DNA is TGTGCCAGCAGCCCAGTCGAGGGGTACGGCAATCAGCCCCAGCATTTT.

This clonotype was counted a few times. The chain uses TRBV14 and TRBJ2-5; the D gene could be TRBD1 or TRBD2 (5 bases each). The CDR3 contains 17 residues. V lost 3 bases and J 0 bases, leaving 17 bases between the germline ends. The germline V gene has CDR1 SGHDN and CDR2 FVKESK. CDR3 sequence: CASSHPQGGWYQETQYF. The CDR3 bases are TGTGCCAGCAGCCATCCCCAGGGCGGGTGGTACCAAGAGACCCAGTACTTC.